This record looks at one T cell receptor beta chain sequence and its context. These data are taken from a study of T cell responses to AZD1222 COVID-19 vaccine. Study-wide background: Combined were second doses at about 4 or about 12 weeks.

Profiled with immunoSEQ multiplex PCR; TCRdb holds only in-frame clones, not every one. The data hold 90,000 to 100,000 clones, with around 89% observed a single time. V dropped 2 bases and J dropped 10; count of bases not matched to a gene: 13. Germline CDR1 reads MDHEN; CDR2 reads SYDVKM. CDR3 length equals 16 residues. The rearrangement uses TRBV28 and TRBJ2-1; 8 bases match TRBD1. This specimen consisted of peripheral blood, obtained on day 0 of AZD1222 vaccination. This sequence was found in an adult in good health. DNA for the CDR3: TGTGCCAGCAGTTTACAGGGGGCGCATAGATCCCGGGAGCAGTTCTTC. Translation: CASSLQGAHRSREQFF.